This entry lists 11 T cell receptor beta chains sequenced from one sample in a study of cytomegalovirus exposure and HLA in healthy donors. Vbeta (60) and Jbeta (13) primers were used in the PCR. TCRdb's copy holds only in-frame clones and misses some; the assay was immunoSEQ multiplex PCR. The sample lists approximately 90,000 clones, roughly 73% occurring once. The sample consisted of PBMCs. Receptors were obtained from a boy younger than 18 in good health and CMV-seronegative.

As DNA, the CDR3 is TGTGCCAGTCTATCCCGAGGACAAGGATACAATGAGCAGTTCTTC. Translated: CASLSRGQGYNEQFF. The V gene is TRBV19, the J gene TRBJ2-1, with a tentative D call TRBD1 (5 bases). V was cut by 8 bases and J by 4 bases, with 18 bases left in between. Per the germline V gene, CDR1 is LNHDA and CDR2 is SQIVND (reference sequence). The CDR3 consists of 15 residues.

This clone was recorded a few times. The gene calls are TRBV29-1 and TRBJ2-7, with D possibly TRBD1 on 7 matching bases. This CDR3 comprises 16 residues. Trimming took 6 bases from V and 6 from J, leaving 27 bases between them. Germline CDR1 reads SQVTM; CDR2 reads ANQGSEA. Here the CDR3 reads CSVMAGMTGKKGEQYF. As DNA, the CDR3 is TGCAGCGTCATGGCGGGAATGACAGGGAAAAAGGGCGAGCAGTACTTC.

CDR3 in DNA: TGTGCCAGCAGCTCACTAGCGGCCCTCCAAGAGACCCAGTACTTC. Its protein product is CASSSLAALQETQYF. V gene TRBV28 combines with J gene TRBJ2-5, with 8 bases lining up with TRBD2. In germline, CDR1 is MDHEN, CDR2 SYDVKM. V shed 6 bases and J 1 base; nucleotides not matched to a gene: 7. CDR3 size: 15 residues.

The CDR3 reads CASSPPGGAYEQYF. For the CDR3, the DNA is TGTGCCAGCAGTCCCCCGGGGGGAGCCTACGAGCAGTACTTC. The rearrangement joins TRBV11-2 to TRBJ2-7; 7 bases map to TRBD2. The CDR3 totals 14 residues. Germline loops: CDR1 SGHAT, CDR2 FQNNGV. V trimming: 6 bases; J trimming: 2 bases; junction bases outside the gene matches: 7.

The genes are TRBV28 and TRBJ1-1; 9 nucleotides align to TRBD1. The CDR3 has 16 residues. Germline V CDR1 and CDR2: MDHEN, SYDVKM. V was pared by 5 bases and J by 3 bases, with 10 bases of the junction left unmatched. This CDR3 is CASSAHLDRGYTEAFF. Here the CDR3 DNA reads TGTGCCAGCAGTGCCCACCTGGACAGGGGTTACACTGAAGCTTTCTTT.

The chain uses TRBV7-9 and TRBJ1-1; D possibly corresponds to TRBD1 (5 bases). In germline, CDR1 is SEHNR, CDR2 FQNEAQ (reference sequence). V was cut by 0 bases and J by 6 bases, with 20 bases left in between. The CDR3 consists of 17 residues. The CDR3 nucleotides are TGTGCCAGCAGCTTAGCCTCTTTCTTCTCCGGACACTCTGAAGCTTTCTTT. Protein: CASSLASFFSGHSEAFF.

The gene calls are TRBV28 and TRBJ1-1, with 8 bases fitting TRBD1. Germline V gene sequence: CDR1 MDHEN, CDR2 SYDVKM. The J segment lost 8 bases and the V segment lost 3 bases, leaving 11 bases of the junction unmatched. This CDR3 region has 15 residues. The CDR3 region has the DNA TGTGCCAGCAGTTTGCCAAGAGAGGACAGGGTCGAAGCTTTCTTT. Its protein is CASSLPREDRVEAFF.

The genes are TRBV7-9 and TRBJ2-3; D perhaps matches TRBD1 (5 bases). Between the trimmed V and J ends, which lost 0 bases and 2 bases, there was a span of 12 bases. Looked up from germline, CDR1 is SEHNR and CDR2 is FQNEAQ (reference sequence). This CDR3 spans 16 amino acids. The DNA of the CDR3 is TGTGCCAGCAGCTTAGCTGTGGGGCTTTACACAGATACGCAGTATTTT. Translation: CASSLAVGLYTDTQYF.

The V and J genes are TRBV6-5 and TRBJ2-7; D remains ambiguous. The V gene lost 8 bases and the J gene lost 5 bases, with 10 bases spanning the gap. This CDR3 has 11 residues. CDR1 MNHEY and CDR2 SVGAGI come from the germline V gene. The CDR3 DNA sequence: TGTGCCAGCTCGGCGGCCAACGAGCAGTACTTC. Translation gives CASSAANEQYF.

This clone was observed a few times. The J gene is TRBJ2-7, the V gene TRBV5-1, with 10 bases that match TRBD1. After removal of 3 bases from V and 6 bases from J, the junction contained 6 bases not matched to a gene. CDR3 length: 14 residues. Germline lookup yields CDR1 SGHRS and CDR2 YFSETQ. In DNA form, the CDR3 reads TGCGCCAGCAGCTCAACCGGGACAGGGGCCGAGCAGTACTTC. It yields the protein CASSSTGTGAEQYF. The full variable domain, rest sourced from reference TRBV5-1 and TRBJ2-7, is KAGVTQTPRYLIKTRGQQVTLSCSPISGHRSVSWYQQTPGQGLQFLFEYFSETQRNKGNFPGRFSGRQFSNSRSEMNVSTLELGDSALYLCASSSTGTGAEQYFGPGTRLTVT.

The V and J genes are TRBV7-2 and TRBJ1-3; a possible D gene is TRBD1 (6 bases). V was trimmed by 5 bases and J by 14 bases, leaving 16 bases between them. CDR1 is SGHTA and CDR2 is FQGNSA in the germline V gene. This CDR3 spans 12 amino acids. The CDR3, as DNA: TGTGCCAGCAGCCCACAGGGAGCTAACGTATATTTT. It encodes CASSPQGANVYF.